This T cell receptor (beta chain) is drawn from a study of blood T cell repertoires in COVID-19. About the study: PBMCs, B-cell-depleted T cells, or T cells provided the cDNA or gDNA that made up the material.

Authors' methods: Reference gene primer amplification yielded estimated nucleated cell counts. Profiling relied on immunoSEQ multiplex PCR, and the TCRdb table lists in-frame clones only, not all of them. V and J calls and clone size are as listed in that table; D and trimming were resolved from the DNA. Of approximately 300,000 clones listed, 70% to 90% are singletons. CDR1 and CDR2 (germline): LNHDA, SQIVND (reference sequence). Trimming stripped 6 bases from V and 5 bases from J, with 22 bases between. The CDR3 is 16 amino acids. The table lists this clone with a count of one. This TCR was recovered from a man aged 18 to 29 who had recovered from COVID-19. The V and J genes are TRBV19 and TRBJ1-2, with D maybe TRBD1 (6 bases). The sequencing sample was made of peripheral blood. This chain's CDR3 is CASRLQGQGREYGYTF. The CDR3 DNA reads as TGTGCCAGTAGACTTCAGGGGCAGGGCCGGGAATATGGCTACACCTTC.